Listed below are T cell receptor beta chains from one sample, sequenced in a study of blood T cell repertoires in COVID-19. Assay: immunoSEQ multiplex PCR; the TCRdb copy retains only in-frame clones and omits some. This sample has hundreds of thousands of clones, with about 90% found just once. The specimen was PBMCs or T cells enriched from blood (not recorded which). All receptors come from a woman under 40 who had recovered from COVID-19. Each CDR3 is given without its conserved first and last residue. The order of the fields is V gene, J gene, CDR3 protein.

V: TRBV2; J: TRBJ1-2; CDR3: ASSAGDSYGYT
V: TRBV7-9; J: TRBJ1-1; CDR3: ASSPTQAFGTEAF
V: TRBV29-1; J: TRBJ1-1; CDR3: SVYRDNTEAF
V: TRBV29-1; J: TRBJ2-2; CDR3: SVNQGNGELF
V: TRBV21-1; J: TRBJ1-6; CDR3: ASSKREGQGASPLH
V: TRBV19; J: TRBJ2-1; CDR3: ATRLAGGSQSYNEQF
V: TRBV3-1/TRBV3-2; J: TRBJ2-1; CDR3: ASSPLAGETDEQF
V: TRBV7-2; J: TRBJ2-1; CDR3: ASSLTLAGVFNEQF
V: TRBV18; J: TRBJ2-3; CDR3: ASSPWTSDTQY
V: TRBV20-1; J: TRBJ1-2; CDR3: SASNEGADYGYT